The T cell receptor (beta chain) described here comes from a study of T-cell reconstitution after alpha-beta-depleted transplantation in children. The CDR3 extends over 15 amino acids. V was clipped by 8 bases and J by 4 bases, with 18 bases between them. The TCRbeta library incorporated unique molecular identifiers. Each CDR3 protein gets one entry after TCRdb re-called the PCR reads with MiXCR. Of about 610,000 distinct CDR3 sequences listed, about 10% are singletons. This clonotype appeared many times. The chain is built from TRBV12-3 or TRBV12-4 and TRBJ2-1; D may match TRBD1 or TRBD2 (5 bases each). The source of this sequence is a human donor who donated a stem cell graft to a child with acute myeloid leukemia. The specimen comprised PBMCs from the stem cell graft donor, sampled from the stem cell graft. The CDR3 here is CASLYGTGTYNEQFF. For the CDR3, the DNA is TGTGCCAGCCTATATGGGACGGGCACTTACAATGAGCAGTTCTTC.